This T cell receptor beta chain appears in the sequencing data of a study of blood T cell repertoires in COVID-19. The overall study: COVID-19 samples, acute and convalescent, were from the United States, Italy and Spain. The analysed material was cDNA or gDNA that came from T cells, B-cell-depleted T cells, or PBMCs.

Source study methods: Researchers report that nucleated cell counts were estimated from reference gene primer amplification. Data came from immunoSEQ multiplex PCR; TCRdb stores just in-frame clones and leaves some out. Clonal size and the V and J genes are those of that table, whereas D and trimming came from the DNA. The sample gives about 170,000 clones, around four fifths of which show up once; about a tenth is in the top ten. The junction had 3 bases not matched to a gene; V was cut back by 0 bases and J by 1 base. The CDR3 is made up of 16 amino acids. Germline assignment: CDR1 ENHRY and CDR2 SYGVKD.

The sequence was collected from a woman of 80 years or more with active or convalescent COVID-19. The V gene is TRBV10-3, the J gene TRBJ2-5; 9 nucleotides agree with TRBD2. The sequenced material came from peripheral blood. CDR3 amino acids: CAISESASGVQETQYF. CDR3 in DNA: TGTGCCATCAGTGAGTCAGCTAGCGGGGTCCAAGAGACCCAGTACTTC.